The source of this T cell receptor (beta chain) is a study of blood T cell repertoires in COVID-19. Study at large: The origin of the acute and convalescent COVID-19 samples was the United States, Italy and Spain. T cells, B-cell-depleted T cells, or PBMCs supplied cDNA or gDNA.

Trimming shortened V by 0 bases and J by 9 bases, and 18 bases separated the two germline ends. CDR1 and CDR2 from the germline V gene are LGHDT and YNNKEL (reference sequence). The CDR3 spans 15 residues. Authors' analysis steps: Amplification of reference gene primers provided the estimated nucleated cell counts. Here immunoSEQ multiplex PCR was the method, and the copy in TCRdb shows in-frame clones only, minus some. V, J and clone size derive from that table, while D and trimming were established from the DNA sequence. The sample has tens of thousands of clones; approximately 90% are singletons. The chain joins TRBV3-1 (or the pseudogene TRBV3-2) to TRBJ2-7, with D possibly being TRBD2 (6 bases). This clonotype was obtained from a man aged 65 to 79 with acute or convalescent COVID-19. The sample taken for sequencing was peripheral blood. The CDR3 region has the DNA TGTGCCAGCAGCCAAGATGGGGCTAGCGTCTCGGGGCAGTACTTC. Protein product: CASSQDGASVSGQYF.